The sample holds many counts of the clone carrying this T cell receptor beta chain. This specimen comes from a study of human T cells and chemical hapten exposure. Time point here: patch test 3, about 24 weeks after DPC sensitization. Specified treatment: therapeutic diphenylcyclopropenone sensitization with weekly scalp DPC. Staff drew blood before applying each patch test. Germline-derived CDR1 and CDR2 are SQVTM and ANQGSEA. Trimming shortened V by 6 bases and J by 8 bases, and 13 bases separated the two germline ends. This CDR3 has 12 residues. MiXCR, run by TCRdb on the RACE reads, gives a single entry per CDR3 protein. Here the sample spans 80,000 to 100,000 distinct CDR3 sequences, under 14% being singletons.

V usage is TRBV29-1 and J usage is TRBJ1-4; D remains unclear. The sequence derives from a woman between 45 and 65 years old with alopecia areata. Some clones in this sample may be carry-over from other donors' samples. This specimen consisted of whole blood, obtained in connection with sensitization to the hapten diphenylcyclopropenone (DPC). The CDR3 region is CSVGGGGEKLFF. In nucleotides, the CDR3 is TGCAGCGTAGGCGGCGGCGGGGAAAAACTGTTTTTT.